The source of this T cell receptor beta chain is a study of blood T cell repertoires in COVID-19. On the study more broadly: Some COVID-19 samples were acute and others convalescent; all came from the United States, Italy and Spain.

Germline CDR1 and CDR2: SGHTA and FQGNSA. V lost 2 bases to trimming and J lost 5 bases, with 13 bases between them. CDR3 length: 14 residues. TCRdb keeps only in-frame clones here, not all; method: immunoSEQ multiplex PCR. The table shows around 220,000 clones, with 80% occurring only once. Across 20 to 25 US areas, participants ranged in age from about 18 to 90 years. This sequence joins TRBV7-2 and TRBJ2-7; D may be TRBD2 (6 bases). The sample consisted of PBMCs or T cells enriched from blood (not recorded which). The receptor was isolated from a woman in her thirties or forties with acute COVID-19. The CDR3 spells CASSLTPRDHEQYF. CDR3 nucleotide sequence: TGTGCCAGCAGCTTAACCCCGCGGGACCACGAGCAGTACTTC.